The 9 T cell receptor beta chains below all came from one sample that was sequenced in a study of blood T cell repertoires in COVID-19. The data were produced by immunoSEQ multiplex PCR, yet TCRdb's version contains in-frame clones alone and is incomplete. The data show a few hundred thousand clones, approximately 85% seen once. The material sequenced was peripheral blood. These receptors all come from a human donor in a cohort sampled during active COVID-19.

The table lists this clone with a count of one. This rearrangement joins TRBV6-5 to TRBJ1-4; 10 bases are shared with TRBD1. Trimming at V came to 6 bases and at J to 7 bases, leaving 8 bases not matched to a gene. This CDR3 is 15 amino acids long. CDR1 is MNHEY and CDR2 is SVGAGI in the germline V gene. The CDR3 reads CASSPGQGLGEKLFF. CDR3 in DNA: TGTGCCAGCAGCCCGGGACAGGGGTTAGGTGAAAAACTGTTTTTT.

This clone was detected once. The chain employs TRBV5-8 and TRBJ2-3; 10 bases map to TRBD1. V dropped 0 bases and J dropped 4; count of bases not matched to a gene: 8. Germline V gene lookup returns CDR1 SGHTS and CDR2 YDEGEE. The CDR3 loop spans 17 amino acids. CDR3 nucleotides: TGTGCCAGCAGCTTGGGGAGGCGGACAGGGGGTGCAGATACGCAGTATTTT. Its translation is CASSLGRRTGGADTQYF.

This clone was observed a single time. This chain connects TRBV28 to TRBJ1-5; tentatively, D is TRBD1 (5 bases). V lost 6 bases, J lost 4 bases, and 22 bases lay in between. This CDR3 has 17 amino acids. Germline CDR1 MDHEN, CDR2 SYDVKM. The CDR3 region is CASSSVTGLRLNQPQHF. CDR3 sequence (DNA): TGTGCCAGCAGCTCCGTGACGGGACTAAGACTTAATCAGCCCCAGCATTTT.

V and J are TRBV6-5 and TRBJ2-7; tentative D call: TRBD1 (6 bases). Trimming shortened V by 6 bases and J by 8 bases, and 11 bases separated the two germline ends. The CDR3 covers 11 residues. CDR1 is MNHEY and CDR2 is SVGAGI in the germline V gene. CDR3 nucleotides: TGTGCCAGCAGGAATCAGGGGCAGCAGTACTTC. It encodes CASRNQGQQYF.

The CDR3 is CASSRGQDGDSPLHF. CDR3 sequence (DNA): TGTGCCAGCAGCCGAGGACAGGACGGTGATTCACCCCTCCACTTT. The chain is built from TRBV7-9 and TRBJ1-6; 7 positions agree with TRBD1. Per germline, CDR1 SEHNR and CDR2 FQNEAQ (reference sequence). This CDR3 spans 15 amino acids. The J segment lost 8 bases and the V segment lost 5 bases, leaving 9 bases of the junction unmatched.

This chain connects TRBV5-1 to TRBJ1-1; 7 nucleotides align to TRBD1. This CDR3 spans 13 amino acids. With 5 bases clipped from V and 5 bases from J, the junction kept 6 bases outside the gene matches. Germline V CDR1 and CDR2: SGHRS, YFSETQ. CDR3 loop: CASRQGPGTEAFF. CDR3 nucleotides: TGCGCCAGCAGACAGGGGCCGGGTACTGAAGCTTTCTTT.

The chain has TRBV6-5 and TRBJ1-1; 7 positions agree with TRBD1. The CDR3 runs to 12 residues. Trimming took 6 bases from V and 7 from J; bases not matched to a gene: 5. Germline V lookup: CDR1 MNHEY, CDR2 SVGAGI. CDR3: CASRDRTGEAFF. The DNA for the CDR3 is TGTGCCAGCAGGGATAGGACAGGTGAAGCTTTCTTT.

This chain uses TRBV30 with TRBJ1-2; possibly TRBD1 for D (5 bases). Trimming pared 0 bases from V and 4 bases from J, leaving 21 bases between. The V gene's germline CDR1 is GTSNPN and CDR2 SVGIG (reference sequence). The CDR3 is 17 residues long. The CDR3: CAWSVRGNQGMVYGYTF. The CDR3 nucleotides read TGTGCCTGGAGTGTACGTGGCAATCAGGGAATGGTCTATGGCTACACCTTC.

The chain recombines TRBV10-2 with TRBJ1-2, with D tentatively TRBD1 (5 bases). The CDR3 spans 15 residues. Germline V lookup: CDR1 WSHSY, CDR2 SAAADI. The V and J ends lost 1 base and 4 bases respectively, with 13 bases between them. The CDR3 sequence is CASSEYAGRGYGYTF. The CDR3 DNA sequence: TGCGCCAGCAGTGAGTATGCGGGGCGAGGCTATGGCTACACCTTC.